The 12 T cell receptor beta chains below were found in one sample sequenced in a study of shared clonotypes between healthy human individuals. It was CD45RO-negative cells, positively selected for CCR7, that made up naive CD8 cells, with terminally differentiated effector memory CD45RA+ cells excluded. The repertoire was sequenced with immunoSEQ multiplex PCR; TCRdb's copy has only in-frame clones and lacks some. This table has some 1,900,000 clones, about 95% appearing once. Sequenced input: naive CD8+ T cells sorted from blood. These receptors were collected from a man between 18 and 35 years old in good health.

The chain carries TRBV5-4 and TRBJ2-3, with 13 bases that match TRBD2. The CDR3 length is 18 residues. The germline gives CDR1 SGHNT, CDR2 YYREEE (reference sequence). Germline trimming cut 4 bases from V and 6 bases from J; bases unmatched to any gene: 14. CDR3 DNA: TGTGCCAGCAGCCCCCTGGGACTAGCGGGGCCCCCAGGGGATACGCAGTATTTT. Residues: CASSPLGLAGPPGDTQYF.

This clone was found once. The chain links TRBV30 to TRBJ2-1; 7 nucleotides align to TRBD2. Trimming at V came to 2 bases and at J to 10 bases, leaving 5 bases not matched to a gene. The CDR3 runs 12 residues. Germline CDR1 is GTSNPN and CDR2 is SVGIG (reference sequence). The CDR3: CAWSPFGREQFF. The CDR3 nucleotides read TGTGCCTGGAGTCCCTTCGGGAGGGAGCAGTTCTTC.

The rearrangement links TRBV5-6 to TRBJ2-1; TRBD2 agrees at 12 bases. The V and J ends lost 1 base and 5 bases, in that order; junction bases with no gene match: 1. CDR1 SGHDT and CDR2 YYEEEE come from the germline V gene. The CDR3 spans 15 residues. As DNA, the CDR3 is TGTGCCAGCAGCTTGAGACTAGCGGGGGACAATGAGCAGTTCTTC. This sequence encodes CASSLRLAGDNEQFF.

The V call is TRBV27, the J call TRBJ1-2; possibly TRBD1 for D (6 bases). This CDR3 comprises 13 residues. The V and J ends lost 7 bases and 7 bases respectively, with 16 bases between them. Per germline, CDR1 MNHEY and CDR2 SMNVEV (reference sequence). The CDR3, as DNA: TGTGCCAGCATGGCGGACAGCTCCCTTGGCTACACCTTC. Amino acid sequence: CASMADSSLGYTF.

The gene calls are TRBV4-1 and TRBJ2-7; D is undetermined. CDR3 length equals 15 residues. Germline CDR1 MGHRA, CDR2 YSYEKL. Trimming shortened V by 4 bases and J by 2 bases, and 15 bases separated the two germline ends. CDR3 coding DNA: TGCGCCAGCAGCCCCTCCCTGGTGGGAACCTACGAGCAGTACTTC. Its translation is CASSPSLVGTYEQYF.

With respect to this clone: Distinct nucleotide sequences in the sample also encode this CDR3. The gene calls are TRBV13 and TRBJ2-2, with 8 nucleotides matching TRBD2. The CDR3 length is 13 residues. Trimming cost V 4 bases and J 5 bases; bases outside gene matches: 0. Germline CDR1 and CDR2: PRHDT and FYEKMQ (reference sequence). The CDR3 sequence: CASSSGGTGELFF. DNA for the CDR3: TGTGCCAGCAGCTCGGGGGGGACCGGGGAGCTGTTTTTT.

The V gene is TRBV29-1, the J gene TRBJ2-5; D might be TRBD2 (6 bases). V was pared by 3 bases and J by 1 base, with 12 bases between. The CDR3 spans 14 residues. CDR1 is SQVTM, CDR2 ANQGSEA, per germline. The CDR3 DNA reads TGCAGCGTTGATGGGGGGTTGGGCCAAGAGACCCAGTACTTC. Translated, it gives CSVDGGLGQETQYF.

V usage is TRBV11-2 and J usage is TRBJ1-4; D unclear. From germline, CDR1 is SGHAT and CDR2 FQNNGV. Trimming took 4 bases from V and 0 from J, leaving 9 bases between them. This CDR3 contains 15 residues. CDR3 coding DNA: TGTGCCAGCAGCTCATGGGAGTCAACTAATGAAAAACTGTTTTTT. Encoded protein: CASSSWESTNEKLFF.

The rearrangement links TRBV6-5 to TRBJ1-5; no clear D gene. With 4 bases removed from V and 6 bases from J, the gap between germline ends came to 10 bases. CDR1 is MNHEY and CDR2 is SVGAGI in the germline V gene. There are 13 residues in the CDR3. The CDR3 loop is CASSLGFAQPQHF. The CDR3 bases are TGTGCCAGCAGTTTAGGGTTTGCTCAGCCCCAGCATTTT.

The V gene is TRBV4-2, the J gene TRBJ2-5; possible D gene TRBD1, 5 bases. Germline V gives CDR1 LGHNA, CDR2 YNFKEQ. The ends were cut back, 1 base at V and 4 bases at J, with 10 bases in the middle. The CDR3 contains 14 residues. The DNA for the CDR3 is TGTGCCAGCAGCCAAGGGGCCCAGGGAGAGACCCAGTACTTC. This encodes CASSQGAQGETQYF.

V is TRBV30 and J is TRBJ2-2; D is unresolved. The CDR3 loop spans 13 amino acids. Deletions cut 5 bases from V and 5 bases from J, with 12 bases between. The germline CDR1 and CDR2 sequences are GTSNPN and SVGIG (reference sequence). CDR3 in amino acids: CAWGSQETGELFF. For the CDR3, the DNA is TGTGCCTGGGGTTCCCAGGAAACCGGGGAGCTGTTTTTT.

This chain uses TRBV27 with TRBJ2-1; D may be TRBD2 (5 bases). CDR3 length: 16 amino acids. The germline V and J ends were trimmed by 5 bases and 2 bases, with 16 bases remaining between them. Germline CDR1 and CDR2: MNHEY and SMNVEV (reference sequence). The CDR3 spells CASSLLGSGTYNEQFF. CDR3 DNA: TGTGCCAGCAGTCTCCTAGGGAGCGGAACCTACAATGAGCAGTTCTTC.